One and the same sample provided the 27 T cell receptor beta chains below, sequenced in a study of CD8 T cells in ankylosing spondylitis. Study-wide results and caveats: Ankylosing spondylitis blood appeared to carry a characteristic TCR beta motif of fewer than 10 highly homologous variants.

For these receptors, no antigen is known. Each CDR3 protein gets one entry after TCRdb re-called the 5' RACE reads with MiXCR. Of about 800,000 distinct CDR3 sequences in the sample, approximately 12% were seen once. Sequenced input: blood, either unsorted or a sorted T cell fraction (not recorded which). The receptor source for this set is a male donor with ankylosing spondylitis.

This rearrangement joins TRBV10-3 to TRBJ2-3; the D gene is possibly TRBD1 (5 bases). CDR1 ENHRY and CDR2 SYGVKD come from the germline V gene. The CDR3 has 14 residues. V lost 4 bases, J lost 0 bases, and 8 bases lay in between. The CDR3 spells CAISGTYSTDTQYF. For the CDR3, the DNA is TGTGCCATCAGTGGGACATATAGCACAGATACGCAGTATTTT.

The rearrangement joins TRBV19 to TRBJ1-5, with a tentative D call TRBD1 (6 bases). Trimming pared 4 bases from V and 6 bases from J, leaving 13 bases between. The CDR3 has 14 amino acids. CDR1 and CDR2 from the germline V gene are LNHDA and SQIVND (reference sequence). As DNA, the CDR3 is TGTGCCAGTAGTACAAATACAGGGTTTCAGCCCCAGCATTTT. Translating gives CASSTNTGFQPQHF.

The V call is TRBV5-1, the J call TRBJ2-5; maybe TRBD2 (6 bases). Germline lookup yields CDR1 SGHRS and CDR2 YFSETQ. CDR3 length: 14 amino acids. V was pared by 3 bases and J by 3 bases, with 12 bases between. CDR3 sequence: CASSSLPGEETQYF. CDR3 sequence (DNA): TGCGCCAGCAGCTCCCTGCCGGGGGAAGAGACCCAGTACTTC.

Only a few counts were recorded for this clonotype. The chain recombines TRBV20-1 with TRBJ2-1; 13 nucleotides agree with TRBD2. The CDR3 is 16 amino acids. Trimming removed 6 bases from V and 0 bases from J; junction bases left unmatched: 5. CDR1 DFQATT and CDR2 SNEGSKA come from the germline V gene (reference sequence). CDR3 DNA: TGCAGTGCCGCTACTAGCGGGAGGGGCTCCTACAATGAGCAGTTCTTC. Translating it yields CSAATSGRGSYNEQFF.

This clonotype has just a few counts. The rearrangement joins TRBV20-1 to TRBJ2-1; TRBD2 might be the D (7 bases). The ends were cut back, 3 bases at V and 13 bases at J, with 16 bases in the middle. The germline V gene encodes CDR1 DFQATT and CDR2 SNEGSKA (reference sequence). This CDR3 is 12 amino acids long. The CDR3 sequence is CSASQAGAGQFF. CDR3 sequence (DNA): TGCAGTGCTAGTCAGGCGGGGGCGGGACAGTTCTTC.

This clonotype was found a few times. J is TRBJ1-3 and V is TRBV5-1; D ambiguous. The CDR3 totals 15 residues. Germline CDR1 reads SGHRS; CDR2 reads YFSETQ. V dropped 4 bases and J dropped 0 bases, with 11 bases sitting between them. The CDR3 reads CASSVDSDSGNTIYF. The CDR3 region has the DNA TGCGCCAGCAGCGTGGACTCAGACTCTGGAAACACCATATATTTT.

This clonotype has just a few counts. The chain is built from TRBV7-9 and TRBJ1-6; maybe TRBD1 (6 bases). V was shortened by 0 bases and J by 10 bases, with 16 bases between the two germline ends. The CDR3 sequence is 16 residues long. In germline, CDR1 is SEHNR, CDR2 FQNEAQ (reference sequence). CDR3 residues: CASSLAGESQGSPLHF. For the CDR3, the DNA is TGTGCCAGCAGCTTAGCGGGAGAGAGCCAGGGGTCACCCCTCCACTTT. Full variable domain (outside the CDR3, taken from reference TRBV7-9 and TRBJ1-6): DTGVSQNPRHKITKRGQNVTFRCDPISEHNRLYWYRQTLGQGPEFLTYFQNEAQLEKSRLLSDRFSAERPKGSFSTLEIQRTEQGDSAMYLCASSLAGESQGSPLHFGNGTRLTVT.

The DNA of the CDR3 is TGTGCCAGCAGCCGTCTGACAGGGGTTGGGGAGCTGTTTTTT. It codes for CASSRLTGVGELFF. The chain links TRBV7-9 to TRBJ2-2, with 8 bases fitting TRBD1. Germline CDR1 SEHNR, CDR2 FQNEAQ (reference sequence). The CDR3 consists of 14 residues. V dropped 5 bases and J dropped 8; count of bases not matched to a gene: 7.

This clonotype has a handful of counts. The CDR3 sequence is CASSRTSVYEQYF. In DNA, the CDR3 is TGTGCCAGCAGCCGGACTAGCGTCTACGAGCAGTACTTC. This chain connects TRBV7-2 to TRBJ2-7; 9 bases match TRBD2. CDR1 SGHTA and CDR2 FQGNSA come from the germline V gene. There are 13 residues in the CDR3. V trimming: 5 bases; J trimming: 3 bases; junction bases outside the gene matches: 2.

This clonotype turned up a few times. The chain is built from TRBV20-1 and TRBJ1-6; a possible D gene is TRBD1 (5 bases). Germline CDR1 and CDR2: DFQATT and SNEGSKA (reference sequence). CDR3 length: 13 residues. V was trimmed by 6 bases and J by 5 bases, leaving 11 bases between them. CDR3 in DNA: TGCAGTGCAGCCGACAGTAATAATTCACCCCTCCACTTT. This encodes CSAADSNNSPLHF.

This rearrangement joins TRBV5-8 to TRBJ2-1; the D is unclear. V was clipped by 7 bases and J by 4 bases, with 18 bases between them. The CDR3 extends over 15 amino acids. CDR1 and CDR2 from the germline V gene are SGHTS and YDEGEE. The CDR3: CASGLRFEGYNEQFF. The CDR3, as DNA: TGTGCCAGCGGCCTCAGGTTCGAAGGTTACAATGAGCAGTTCTTC.

There are a few counts of this clonotype. The chain employs TRBV14 and TRBJ2-1; possible D gene TRBD2, 6 bases. CDR1 SGHDN and CDR2 FVKESK come from the germline V gene. The ends were cut back, 5 bases at V and 5 bases at J, with 16 bases in the middle. This CDR3 contains 15 residues. The CDR3 sequence is CASSRGQRTNNEQFF. In nucleotides, the CDR3 is TGTGCCAGCAGCAGAGGCCAGCGGACTAACAATGAGCAGTTCTTC. Full variable domain (missing parts from reference TRBV14 and TRBJ2-1): EAGVTQFPSHSVIEKGQTVTLRCDPISGHDNLYWYRRVMGKEIKFLLHFVKESKQDESGMPNNRFLAERTGGTYSTLKVQPAELEDSGVYFCASSRGQRTNNEQFFGPGTRLTVL.

The chain is built from TRBV28 and TRBJ2-7, with 8 positions matching TRBD2. The CDR3 runs 16 residues. With V trimmed by 1 base and J by 3 bases, 8 bases remained unmatched. Germline V lookup: CDR1 MDHEN, CDR2 SYDVKM. CDR3 residues: CASSLFLAGTLYEQYF. The DNA of the CDR3 is TGTGCCAGCAGTTTATTTCTAGCGGGCACACTCTACGAGCAGTACTTC.

V usage is TRBV11-2 and J usage is TRBJ2-1; tentatively, D is TRBD1 (6 bases). The germline V gene encodes CDR1 SGHAT and CDR2 FQNNGV. This CDR3 region has 15 residues. V was shortened by 1 base and J by 7 bases, with 14 bases between the two germline ends. The CDR3 loop reads CASSLGTGWGNEQFF. CDR3 DNA: TGTGCCAGCAGCTTAGGAACAGGGTGGGGAAATGAGCAGTTCTTC. Using reference TRBV11-2 and TRBJ2-1 for the parts outside the CDR3, the full variable domain is EAGVAQSPRYKIIEKRQSVAFWCNPISGHATLYWYQQILGQGPKLLIQFQNNGVVDDSQLPKDRFSAERLKGVDSTLKIQPAKLEDSAVYLCASSLGTGWGNEQFFGPGTRLTVL.

The chain employs TRBV10-3 and TRBJ1-2; a weak D match, TRBD1 (6 bases). The CDR3 length is 15 residues. Trimming removed 0 bases at V and 4 bases at J, with 12 bases between. CDR1 is ENHRY, CDR2 SYGVKD, per germline. The CDR3 sequence is CAISESGGRGYGYTF. DNA for the CDR3: TGTGCCATCAGTGAGTCCGGGGGGCGCGGCTATGGCTACACCTTC.

As DNA, the CDR3 is TGCGCCAGCAGCTTTGGAGATAGCGGGAGGGACCCCTACGAGCAGTACTTC. It codes for CASSFGDSGRDPYEQYF. The chain recombines TRBV5-1 with TRBJ2-7; the match to TRBD2 covers 11 bases. Losses at the gene ends were 2 bases for V and 2 bases for J; bases not matched to a gene: 9. This CDR3 is 17 amino acids long. CDR1 and CDR2 (germline): SGHRS, YFSETQ.

This clonotype was detected ten times or more. For the CDR3, the DNA is TGTGCCAGCAGCCAAAGGACTAGCGGGACAGATACGCAGTATTTT. It encodes CASSQRTSGTDTQYF. The chain recombines TRBV6-2 or TRBV6-3 with TRBJ2-3; 11 bases line up with TRBD2. The germline gives CDR1 MNHEY, CDR2 SVGEGT. V lost 6 bases and J lost 3; bases outside the gene matches: 5. This CDR3 is built from 15 residues.

This clonotype was picked up a small number of times. The rearrangement uses TRBV4-2 and TRBJ1-2, with unresolved D. The germline CDR1 and CDR2 sequences are LGHNA and YNFKEQ. Trimming pared 6 bases from V and 9 bases from J, leaving 11 bases between. This CDR3 spans 11 amino acids. The CDR3 bases are TGTGCCAGCAGTCAACAACGGAGCTACACCTTC. Protein sequence: CASSQQRSYTF.

This clonotype was counted a few times. This sequence joins TRBV7-9 and TRBJ1-1, with 7 bases that match TRBD1. With V trimmed by 5 bases and J by 1 base, 4 bases remained unmatched. Germline-derived CDR1 and CDR2 are SEHNR and FQNEAQ (reference sequence). CDR3 length equals 14 residues. The CDR3 coding sequence is TGTGCCAGCAGCCGGGACAGTCAGAACACTGAAGCTTTCTTT. Translation: CASSRDSQNTEAFF.

This clonotype has at least ten counts. The rearrangement joins TRBV6-2 or TRBV6-3 to TRBJ2-7; 11 nucleotides align to TRBD1. The V segment lost 5 bases and the J segment 1 base; nucleotides outside the gene matches: 7. The CDR3 has 16 amino acids. Per germline, CDR1 MNHEY and CDR2 SVGEGT. CDR3 sequence reads: CASSPGQGAISYEQYF. The DNA for the CDR3 is TGTGCCAGCAGTCCCGGACAGGGGGCGATATCCTACGAGCAGTACTTC.

This clonotype occurred a few times. The chain uses TRBV5-8 and TRBJ2-1; no definite D call. Germline CDR1 reads SGHTS; CDR2 reads YDEGEE. The CDR3 covers 16 residues. Trimming stripped 2 bases from V and 11 bases from J, with 23 bases between. CDR3 bases: TGTGCCAGCAGCTTTTCCATCGTGTCGAGAAGCCCTAAGCAGTTCTTC. It translates to CASSFSIVSRSPKQFF. The variable domain in full, with the rest retrieved from reference TRBV5-8 and TRBJ2-1, is EAGVTQSPTHLIKTRGQQATLRCSPISGHTSVYWYQQALGLGLQFLLWYDEGEERNRGNFPPRFSGRQFPNYSSELNVNALELEDSALYLCASSFSIVSRSPKQFFGPGTRLTVL.

This clonotype was counted between two and nine times. This chain uses TRBV4-3 with TRBJ2-7; no clear D. V was pared by 0 bases and J by 0 bases, with 9 bases between. Germline V gene lookup returns CDR1 LGHNA and CDR2 YSLEER. The CDR3 contains 15 residues. The CDR3 DNA reads as TGCGCCAGCAGCCAAGATCGGGCCTACTCCTACGAGCAGTACTTC. Its protein is CASSQDRAYSYEQYF.

The table lists this clonotype with many counts. The chain recombines TRBV7-2 with TRBJ1-2; TRBD1 aligns across 10 bases. Germline assignment: CDR1 SGHTA and CDR2 FQGNSA. J lost 11 bases, V lost 7 bases, and 10 bases had no gene match. The CDR3 runs to 13 residues. DNA of the CDR3: TGTGCCAGCACCCGTCGGGACAGGGGAAGGTACACCTTC. It is translated as CASTRRDRGRYTF.

This clonotype has only a few counts. The chain joins TRBV29-1 to TRBJ2-4, with D possibly TRBD1 on 8 matching bases. Trimming left V 6 bases short and J 8 bases short, with 14 bases between. This CDR3 contains 12 residues. The V gene's germline CDR1 is SQVTM and CDR2 ANQGSEA. Here the CDR3 DNA reads TGCAGCGTCCACAGGGGGGGGGACATTCAGTACTTC. It translates to CSVHRGGDIQYF.

This clonotype was seen many times. The chain has TRBV29-1 and TRBJ2-1; D remains unclear. The CDR3 runs 11 residues. V gave up 6 bases and J gave up 0 bases, with 3 bases separating them. CDR1 SQVTM and CDR2 ANQGSEA come from the germline V gene. The CDR3 DNA reads as TGCAGCGTCAGCTCCTACAATGAGCAGTTCTTC. Translating gives CSVSSYNEQFF.

This clonotype has a handful of counts. The chain recombines TRBV4-2 with TRBJ2-7; D is unresolved. The CDR3 runs to 14 residues. The V and J ends lost 1 base and 3 bases respectively, with 10 bases between them. Looked up from germline, CDR1 is LGHNA and CDR2 is YNFKEQ. The CDR3 DNA is TGTGCCAGCAGCCAAGTGTCGACCCTCTACGAGCAGTACTTC. Its translation: CASSQVSTLYEQYF.

The chain has TRBV24-1 and TRBJ2-2; D remains unclear. The CDR3 extends over 12 amino acids. Trimming took off 7 bases at V and 2 bases at J, with 4 bases between the two ends. CDR1 and CDR2 from the germline V gene are KGHDR and SFDVKD. The CDR3 here is CATSLNTGELFF. The CDR3 coding sequence is TGTGCCACCAGCCTTAACACCGGGGAGCTGTTTTTT.